Sequencing of this T cell receptor (beta chain) was carried out in a study of shared T cell receptors in the human thymus (dated by TCRdb to the early 2020s). About the study as a whole: The study examined how the human thymus generates shared, self-reactive T-cell receptor alpha chains.

In regard to this clone: Its antigen is still unknown. No base-level quality is on record; no much larger clone is a single base apart.

Library prep was done by the immunoSEQ multiplex PCR assay. This is the immuneACCESS table as TCRdb keeps it, with only in-frame sequences that have V and J called. A part of the clones is gone; compared with another copy, unresolved V genes explain less than half, and the rest is unexplained. The sample table lists some 700,000 clones, 70% to 90% of them with a count of one. Clones ranked in the top ten supply about 0.0098% of the sample. At the junction V is shortened by 2 bases and J by 7 bases, with 27 bases in between. The CDR1 and CDR2 encoded by the germline V gene are KGHSH and LQKENI. The CDR3 contains 19 residues, cysteine and phenylalanine counted. The kept DNA is CDR3 alone, 57 bases in frame from the first base. This same sample was also taken into another study, of human thymus T cells. As the second study states: Donors were immunologically healthy infants undergoing open corrective cardiac surgery for congenital heart defects in Finland. Thymus tissue was obtained as surgical resects removed during corrective cardiac surgery. V and J gene segment usage appeared biased in both thymic and peripheral blood repertoires. The related research found that thymic TCR repertoires overlapped highly between unrelated individuals. TCR alpha and beta repertoires from fewer than ten infant thymus samples and a few related peripheral blood samples were characterized in the study. Donor ages ranged from about 7 to 244 days, and the cohort comprised about six male and a couple of female infants. After being mechanically released from the tissue, thymocytes were kept at -70 degrees C in pellets of roughly 8.5-34 million cells. A QIAsymphony instrument was used to extract genomic DNA from the frozen cell pellets. The immunoSEQ multiplex PCR assay was used to amplify the TCRB and TCRAD loci from a standardized quantity of quality-controlled genomic DNA. The V(D)J region was spanned by amplicons of a length sufficient to cover the CDR3 and to identify V and J genes. Amplicon sequencing was performed on an Illumina platform through the commercial immunoSEQ service. Primer bias and sequencing errors were corrected as previously described, and TCRAD and TCRB definitions were based on the IMGT database. immunoSEQ Analyzer 3.0 and VDJTools were used for repertoire analysis, which covered basic statistics, V/J segment usage, diversity estimates, rarefaction and pairwise overlap. To estimate diversity, the Chao1, ChaoE, Efron-Thisted, Shannon and inverse Simpson indices were applied, and diversity was also estimated on datasets down-sampled to the smallest sample. Repertoire overlap used strict matching of CDR3 nucleotide sequence, V gene and J gene, with Jaccard-based multidimensional scaling clustering. On average, thymus samples yielded about 810,000 unique TCRB clonotypes, whereas blood samples yielded around 88,000.

The TCR originated in a girl under three years old with a congenital heart defect. Donor details come from another sample of the same person, matched by shared clones. The specimen sequenced was thymocytes. The receptor chain draws on TRBV18 and TRBJ1-5; a tentative D match to TRBD1 spans 5 bases. The CDR3 in this case is CASSPDSGLPVLFGQPQHF. The sequenced DNA is TGTGCCAGCTCACCAGATTCAGGGTTACCCGTTCTGTTCGGGCAGCCCCAGCATTTT.